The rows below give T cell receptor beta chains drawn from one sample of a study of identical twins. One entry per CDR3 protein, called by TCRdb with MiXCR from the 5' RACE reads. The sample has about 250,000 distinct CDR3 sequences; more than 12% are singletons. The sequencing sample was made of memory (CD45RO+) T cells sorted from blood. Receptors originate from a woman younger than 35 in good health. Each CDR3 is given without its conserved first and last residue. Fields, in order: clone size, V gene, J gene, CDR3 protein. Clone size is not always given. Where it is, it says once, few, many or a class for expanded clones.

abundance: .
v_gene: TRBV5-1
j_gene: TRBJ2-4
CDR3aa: ASSSSNIQY

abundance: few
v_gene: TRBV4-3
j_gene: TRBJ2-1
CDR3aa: ASSQDWGTAEQF

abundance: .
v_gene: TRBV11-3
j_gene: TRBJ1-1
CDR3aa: ASSLATGGWTEAF

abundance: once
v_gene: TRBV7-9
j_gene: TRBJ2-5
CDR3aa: ASSFGPKETQY

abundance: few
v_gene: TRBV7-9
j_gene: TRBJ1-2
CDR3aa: ASSLTGGGFGYT

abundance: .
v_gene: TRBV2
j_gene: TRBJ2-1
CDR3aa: ASQSGGGNNEQF

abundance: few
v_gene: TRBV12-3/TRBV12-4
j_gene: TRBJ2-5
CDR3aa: ASSFISSGQETQY

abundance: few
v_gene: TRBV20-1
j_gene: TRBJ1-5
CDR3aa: SASTGQGVFGQPQH

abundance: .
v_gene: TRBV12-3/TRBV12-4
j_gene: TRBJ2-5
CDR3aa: ASSDRAIETQY

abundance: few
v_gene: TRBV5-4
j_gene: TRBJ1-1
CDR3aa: ASSSKDRANTEAF

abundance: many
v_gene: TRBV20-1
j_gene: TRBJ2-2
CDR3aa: SAAGLTGELF

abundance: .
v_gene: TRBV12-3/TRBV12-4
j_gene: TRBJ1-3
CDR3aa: ASALGGAGSNTIY

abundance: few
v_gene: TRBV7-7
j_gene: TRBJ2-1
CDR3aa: ASSPLGGDYNEQF

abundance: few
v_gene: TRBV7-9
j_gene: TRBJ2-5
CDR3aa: ANPSHKRGLLGETQY

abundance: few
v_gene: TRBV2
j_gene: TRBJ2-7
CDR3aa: AIQDRGSDEQY

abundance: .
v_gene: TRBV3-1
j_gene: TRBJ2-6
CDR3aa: ASSQDSSGANVLT

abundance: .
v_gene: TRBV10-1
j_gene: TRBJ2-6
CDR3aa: ASPGPTSGANVLT

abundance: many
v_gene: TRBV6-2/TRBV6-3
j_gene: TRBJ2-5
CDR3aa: ASSQTSGSETQY

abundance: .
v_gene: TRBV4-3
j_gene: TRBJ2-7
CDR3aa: ASSPGQGTGSYEQY

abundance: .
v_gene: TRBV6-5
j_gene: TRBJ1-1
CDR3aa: ASSYSLPNTEAF

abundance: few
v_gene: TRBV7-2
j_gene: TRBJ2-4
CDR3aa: ASSLGGAAGVTNIQY

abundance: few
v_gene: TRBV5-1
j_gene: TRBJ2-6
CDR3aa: ASSLGQISGANVLT

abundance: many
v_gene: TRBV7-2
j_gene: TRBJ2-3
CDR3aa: ASSFLDTQY

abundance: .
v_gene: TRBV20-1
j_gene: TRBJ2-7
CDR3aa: SARASSRPLYEQY

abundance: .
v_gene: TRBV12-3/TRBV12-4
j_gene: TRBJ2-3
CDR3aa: ASSRTSGGEADTQY

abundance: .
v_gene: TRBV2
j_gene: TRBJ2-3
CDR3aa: AISLWAGPKSSTDTQY

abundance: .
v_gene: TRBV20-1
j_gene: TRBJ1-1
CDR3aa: SASRYGAEAF

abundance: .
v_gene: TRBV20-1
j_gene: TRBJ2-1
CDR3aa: SVAGGRNEQF

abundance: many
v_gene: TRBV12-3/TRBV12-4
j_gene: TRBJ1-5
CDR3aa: ASRPDYGGPQH

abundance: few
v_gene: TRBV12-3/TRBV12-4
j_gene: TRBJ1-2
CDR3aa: ASTSTMGGGYT

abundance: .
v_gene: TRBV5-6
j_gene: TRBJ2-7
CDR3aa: ASSLKARDRGPYEQY

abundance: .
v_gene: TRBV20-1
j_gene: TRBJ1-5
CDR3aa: SASKGPYHYNQPQH

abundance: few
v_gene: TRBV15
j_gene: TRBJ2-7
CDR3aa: ATRLDINYEQY

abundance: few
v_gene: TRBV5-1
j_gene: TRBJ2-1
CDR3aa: ASSLMTTSGYNEQF

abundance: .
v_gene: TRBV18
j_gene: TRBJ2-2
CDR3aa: ASSPRWDAGELF

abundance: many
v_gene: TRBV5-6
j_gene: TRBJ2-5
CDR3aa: ASSLNGGTVTQY

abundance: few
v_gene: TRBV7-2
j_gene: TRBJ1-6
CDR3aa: ASSLDTGISPLH